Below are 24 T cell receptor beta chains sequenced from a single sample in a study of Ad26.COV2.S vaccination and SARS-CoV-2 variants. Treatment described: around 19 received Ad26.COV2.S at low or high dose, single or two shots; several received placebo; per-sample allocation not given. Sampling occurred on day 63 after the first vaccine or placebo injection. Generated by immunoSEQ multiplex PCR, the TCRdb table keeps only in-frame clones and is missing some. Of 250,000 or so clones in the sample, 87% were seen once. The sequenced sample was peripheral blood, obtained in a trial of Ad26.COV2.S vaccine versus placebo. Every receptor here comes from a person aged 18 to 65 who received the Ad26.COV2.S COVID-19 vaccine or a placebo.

This chain's CDR3 is CASLELATNEKLFF. CDR3 in DNA: TGTGCCAGCTTGGAGCTAGCAACTAATGAAAAACTGTTTTTT. V is TRBV6-5 and J is TRBJ1-4; D call uncertain. From germline, CDR1 is MNHEY and CDR2 SVGAGI. V lost 8 bases and J lost 0, with 10 bases in between. The CDR3 is made up of 14 amino acids.

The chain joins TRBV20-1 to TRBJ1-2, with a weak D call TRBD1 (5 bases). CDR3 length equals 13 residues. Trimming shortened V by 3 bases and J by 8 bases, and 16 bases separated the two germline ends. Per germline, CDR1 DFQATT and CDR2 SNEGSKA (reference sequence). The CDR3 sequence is CSASKQGSGGYTF. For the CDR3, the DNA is TGCAGTGCTAGTAAGCAGGGATCGGGCGGCTACACCTTC.

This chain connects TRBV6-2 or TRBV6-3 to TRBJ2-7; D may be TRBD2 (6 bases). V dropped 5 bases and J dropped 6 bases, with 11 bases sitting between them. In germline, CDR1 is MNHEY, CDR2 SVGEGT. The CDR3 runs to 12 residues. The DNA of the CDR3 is TGTGCCAGCAGTGCCTCCGGGGGCGAGCAGTACTTC. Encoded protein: CASSASGGEQYF.

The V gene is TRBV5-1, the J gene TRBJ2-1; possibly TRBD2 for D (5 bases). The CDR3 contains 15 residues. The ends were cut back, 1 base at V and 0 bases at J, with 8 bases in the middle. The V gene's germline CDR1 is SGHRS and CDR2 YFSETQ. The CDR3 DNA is TGCGCCAGCAGCTTGAGTAGCGTCTCCTACAATGAGCAGTTCTTC. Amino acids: CASSLSSVSYNEQFF.

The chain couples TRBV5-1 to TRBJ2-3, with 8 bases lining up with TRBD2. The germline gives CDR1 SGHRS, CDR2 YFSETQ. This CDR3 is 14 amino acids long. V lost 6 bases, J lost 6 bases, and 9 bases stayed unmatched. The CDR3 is CASTAGGLLDTQYF. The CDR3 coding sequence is TGCGCCAGCACGGCGGGGGGACTTCTTGATACGCAGTATTTT.

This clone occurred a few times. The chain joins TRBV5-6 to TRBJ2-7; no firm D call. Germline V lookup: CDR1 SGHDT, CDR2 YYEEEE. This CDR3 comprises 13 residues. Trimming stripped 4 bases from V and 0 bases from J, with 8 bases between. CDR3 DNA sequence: TGTGCCAGCAGCCCGACGAGCTCCTACGAGCAGTACTTC. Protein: CASSPTSSYEQYF.

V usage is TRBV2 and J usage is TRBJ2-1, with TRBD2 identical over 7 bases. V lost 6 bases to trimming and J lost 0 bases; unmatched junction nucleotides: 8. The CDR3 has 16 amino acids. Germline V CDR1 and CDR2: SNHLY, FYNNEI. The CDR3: CASSVSGASSYNEQFF. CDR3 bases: TGTGCCAGCAGCGTCAGCGGGGCAAGCTCCTACAATGAGCAGTTCTTC.

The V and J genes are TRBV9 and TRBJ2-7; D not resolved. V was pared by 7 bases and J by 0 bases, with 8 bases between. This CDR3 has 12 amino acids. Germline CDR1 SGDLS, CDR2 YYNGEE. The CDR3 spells CASSRNSYEQYF. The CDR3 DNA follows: TGTGCCAGCTCCCGAAACTCCTACGAGCAGTACTTC.

CDR3 nucleotides: TGTGCCAGCAGCGCTTTCGGGGGAGGGGAAAACACTGAAGCTTTCTTT. Protein sequence: CASSAFGGGENTEAFF. The chain recombines TRBV9 with TRBJ1-1; D perhaps matches TRBD1 (5 bases). V lost 3 bases and J 2 bases, leaving 17 bases between the germline ends. Germline V gives CDR1 SGDLS, CDR2 YYNGEE. The CDR3 loop spans 16 amino acids.

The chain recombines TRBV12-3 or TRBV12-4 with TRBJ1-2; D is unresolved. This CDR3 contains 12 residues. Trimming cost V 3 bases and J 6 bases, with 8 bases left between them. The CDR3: CASSFPNHGYTF. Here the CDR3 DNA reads TGTGCCAGCAGTTTCCCCAATCATGGCTACACCTTC.

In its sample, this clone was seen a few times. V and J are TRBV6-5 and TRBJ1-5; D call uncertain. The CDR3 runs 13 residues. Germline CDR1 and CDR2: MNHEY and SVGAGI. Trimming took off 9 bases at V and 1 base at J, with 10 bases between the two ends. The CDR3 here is CASGRASNQPQHF. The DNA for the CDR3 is TGTGCCAGTGGAAGGGCAAGCAATCAGCCCCAGCATTTT.

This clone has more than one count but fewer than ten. The CDR3 region has the DNA TGCGCCAGCAGCCAAGACAAACTACAGCAGTTCTTC. Amino acid sequence: CASSQDKLQQFF. The V call is TRBV4-3, the J call TRBJ2-1, with no clear D. V was shortened by 0 bases and J by 11 bases, with 8 bases between the two germline ends. The CDR3 runs to 12 residues. Germline loops: CDR1 LGHNA, CDR2 YSLEER.

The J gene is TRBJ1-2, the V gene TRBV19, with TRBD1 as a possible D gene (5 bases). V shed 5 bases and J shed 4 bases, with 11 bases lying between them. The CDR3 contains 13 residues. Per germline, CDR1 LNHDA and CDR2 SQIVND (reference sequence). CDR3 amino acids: CASSPGRRYGYTF. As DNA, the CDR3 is TGTGCCAGTAGTCCGGGACGTCGCTATGGCTACACCTTC.

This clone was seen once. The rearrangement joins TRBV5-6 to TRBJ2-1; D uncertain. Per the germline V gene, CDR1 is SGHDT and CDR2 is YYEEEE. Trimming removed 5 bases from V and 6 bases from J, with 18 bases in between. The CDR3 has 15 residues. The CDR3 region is CASSAPGIGPNEQFF. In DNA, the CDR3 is TGTGCCAGCAGTGCTCCAGGTATCGGACCCAATGAGCAGTTCTTC.

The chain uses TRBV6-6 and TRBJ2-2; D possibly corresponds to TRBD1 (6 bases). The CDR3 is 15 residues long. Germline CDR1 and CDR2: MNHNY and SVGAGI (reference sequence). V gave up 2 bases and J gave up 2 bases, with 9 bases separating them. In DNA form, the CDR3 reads TGTGCCAGCAGTTACAGGGACATTAACACCGGGGAGCTGTTTTTT. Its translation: CASSYRDINTGELFF.

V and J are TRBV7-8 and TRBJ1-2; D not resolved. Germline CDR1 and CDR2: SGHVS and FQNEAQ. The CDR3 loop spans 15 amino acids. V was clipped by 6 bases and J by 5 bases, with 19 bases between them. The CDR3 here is CASSLDPSATYGYTF. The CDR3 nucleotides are TGTGCCAGCAGTCTAGACCCGTCGGCGACTTATGGCTACACCTTC.

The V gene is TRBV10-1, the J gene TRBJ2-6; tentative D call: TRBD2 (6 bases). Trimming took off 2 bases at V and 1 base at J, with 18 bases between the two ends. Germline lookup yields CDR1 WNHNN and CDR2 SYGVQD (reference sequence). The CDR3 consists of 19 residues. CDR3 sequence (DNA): TGCGCCAGCAGTGAGAAGGGACGCCAGGGAGGTTCTGGGGCCAACGTCCTGACTTTC. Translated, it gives CASSEKGRQGGSGANVLTF.

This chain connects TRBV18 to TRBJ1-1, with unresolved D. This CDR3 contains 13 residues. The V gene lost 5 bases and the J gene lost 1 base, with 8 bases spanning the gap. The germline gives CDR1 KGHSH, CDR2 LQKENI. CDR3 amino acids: CASSSSRNTEAFF. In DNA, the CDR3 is TGTGCCAGCTCATCCTCGAGGAACACTGAAGCTTTCTTT.

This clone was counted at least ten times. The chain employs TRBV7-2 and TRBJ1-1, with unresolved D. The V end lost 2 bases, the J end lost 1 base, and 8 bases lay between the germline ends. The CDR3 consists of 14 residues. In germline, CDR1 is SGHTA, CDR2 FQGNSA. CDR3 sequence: CASSLKAKNTEAFF. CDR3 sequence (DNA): TGTGCCAGCAGCTTAAAGGCTAAGAACACTGAAGCTTTCTTT.

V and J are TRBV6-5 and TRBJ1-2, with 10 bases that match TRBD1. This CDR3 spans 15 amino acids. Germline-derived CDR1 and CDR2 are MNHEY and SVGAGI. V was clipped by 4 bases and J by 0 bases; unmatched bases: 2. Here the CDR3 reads CASSWDRGPNYGYTF. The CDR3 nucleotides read TGTGCCAGCAGTTGGGACAGGGGCCCTAACTATGGCTACACCTTC.

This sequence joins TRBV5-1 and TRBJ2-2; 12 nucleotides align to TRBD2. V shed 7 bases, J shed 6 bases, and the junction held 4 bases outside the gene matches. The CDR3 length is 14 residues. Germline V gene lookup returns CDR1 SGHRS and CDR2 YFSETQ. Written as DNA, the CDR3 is TGCGCCAGCGGCGGGACTAGCGGGTCCGGGGAGCTGTTTTTT. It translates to CASGGTSGSGELFF. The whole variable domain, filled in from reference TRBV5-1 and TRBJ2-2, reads KAGVTQTPRYLIKTRGQQVTLSCSPISGHRSVSWYQQTPGQGLQFLFEYFSETQRNKGNFPGRFSGRQFSNSRSEMNVSTLELGDSALYLCASGGTSGSGELFFGEGSRLTVL.

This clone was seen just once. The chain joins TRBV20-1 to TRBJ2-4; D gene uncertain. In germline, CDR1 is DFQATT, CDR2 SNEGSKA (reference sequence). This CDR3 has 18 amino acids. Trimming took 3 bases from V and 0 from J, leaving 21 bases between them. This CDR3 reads CSASEASPYILAKNIQYF. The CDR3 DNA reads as TGCAGTGCTAGTGAGGCATCCCCTTACATTCTAGCCAAAAACATTCAGTACTTC.

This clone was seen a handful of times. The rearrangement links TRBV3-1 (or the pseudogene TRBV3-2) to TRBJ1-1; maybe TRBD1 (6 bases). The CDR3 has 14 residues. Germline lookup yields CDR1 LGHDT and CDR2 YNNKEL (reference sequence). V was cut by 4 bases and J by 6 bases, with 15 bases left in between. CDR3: CASSPHTGPSEAFF. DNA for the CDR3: TGTGCCAGCAGCCCACACACAGGGCCCTCTGAAGCTTTCTTT.

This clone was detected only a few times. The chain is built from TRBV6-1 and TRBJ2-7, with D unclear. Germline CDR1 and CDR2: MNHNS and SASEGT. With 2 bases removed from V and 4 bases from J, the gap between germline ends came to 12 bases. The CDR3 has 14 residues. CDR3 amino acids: CASSESPFGYEQYV. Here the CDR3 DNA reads TGTGCCAGCAGTGAATCGCCGTTTGGTTACGAGCAGTACGTC.